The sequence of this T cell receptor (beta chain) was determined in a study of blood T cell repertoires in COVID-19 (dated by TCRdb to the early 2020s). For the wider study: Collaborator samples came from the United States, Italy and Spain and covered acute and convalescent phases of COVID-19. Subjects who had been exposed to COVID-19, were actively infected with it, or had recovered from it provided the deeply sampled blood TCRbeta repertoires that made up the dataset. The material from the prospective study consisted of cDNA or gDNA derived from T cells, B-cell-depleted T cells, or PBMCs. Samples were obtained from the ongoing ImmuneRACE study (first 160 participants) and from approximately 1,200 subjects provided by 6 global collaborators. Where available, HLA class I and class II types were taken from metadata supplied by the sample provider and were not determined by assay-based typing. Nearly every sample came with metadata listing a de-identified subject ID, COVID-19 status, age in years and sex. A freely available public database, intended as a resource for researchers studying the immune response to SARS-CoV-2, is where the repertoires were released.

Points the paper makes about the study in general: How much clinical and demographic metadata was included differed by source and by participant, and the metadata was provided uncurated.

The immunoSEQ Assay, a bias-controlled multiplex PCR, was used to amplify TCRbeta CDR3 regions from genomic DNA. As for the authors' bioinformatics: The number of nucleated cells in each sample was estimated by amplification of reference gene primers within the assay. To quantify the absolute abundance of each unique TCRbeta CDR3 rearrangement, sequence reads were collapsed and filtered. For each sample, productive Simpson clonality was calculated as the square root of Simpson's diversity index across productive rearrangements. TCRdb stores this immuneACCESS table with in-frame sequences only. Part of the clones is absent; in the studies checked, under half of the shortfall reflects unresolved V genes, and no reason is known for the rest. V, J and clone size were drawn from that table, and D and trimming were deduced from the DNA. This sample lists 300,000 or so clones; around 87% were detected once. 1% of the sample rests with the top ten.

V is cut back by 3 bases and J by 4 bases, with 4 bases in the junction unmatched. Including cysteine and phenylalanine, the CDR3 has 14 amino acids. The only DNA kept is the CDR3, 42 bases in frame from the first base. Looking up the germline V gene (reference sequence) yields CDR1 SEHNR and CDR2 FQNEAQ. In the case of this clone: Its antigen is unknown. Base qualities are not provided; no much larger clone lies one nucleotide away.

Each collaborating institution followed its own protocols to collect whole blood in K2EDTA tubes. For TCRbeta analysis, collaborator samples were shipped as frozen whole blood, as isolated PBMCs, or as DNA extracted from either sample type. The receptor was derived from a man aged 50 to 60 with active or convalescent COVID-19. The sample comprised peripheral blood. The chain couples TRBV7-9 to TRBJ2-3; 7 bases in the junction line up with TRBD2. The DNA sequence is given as TGTGCCAGCAGCTTGGCGGGAGTACCAGATACGCAGTATTTT. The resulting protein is CASSLAGVPDTQYF.